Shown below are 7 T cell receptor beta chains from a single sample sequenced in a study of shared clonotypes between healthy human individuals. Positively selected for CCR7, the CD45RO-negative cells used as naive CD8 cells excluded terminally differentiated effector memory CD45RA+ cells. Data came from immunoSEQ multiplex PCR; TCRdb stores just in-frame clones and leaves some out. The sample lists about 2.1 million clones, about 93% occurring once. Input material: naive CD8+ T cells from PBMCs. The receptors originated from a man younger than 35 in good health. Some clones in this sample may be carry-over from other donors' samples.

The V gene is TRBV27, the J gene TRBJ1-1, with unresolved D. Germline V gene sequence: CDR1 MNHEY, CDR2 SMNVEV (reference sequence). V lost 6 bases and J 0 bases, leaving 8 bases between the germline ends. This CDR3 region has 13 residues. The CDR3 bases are TGTGCCAGCAGCGCACGCATGAACACTGAAGCTTTCTTT. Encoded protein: CASSARMNTEAFF.

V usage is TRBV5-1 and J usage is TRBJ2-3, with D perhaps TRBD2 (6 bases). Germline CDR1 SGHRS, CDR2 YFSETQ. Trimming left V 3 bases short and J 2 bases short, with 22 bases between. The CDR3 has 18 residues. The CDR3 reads CASSSESGVSGYTDTQYF. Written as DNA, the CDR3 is TGCGCCAGCAGCTCCGAGTCGGGAGTCAGCGGGTACACAGATACGCAGTATTTT.

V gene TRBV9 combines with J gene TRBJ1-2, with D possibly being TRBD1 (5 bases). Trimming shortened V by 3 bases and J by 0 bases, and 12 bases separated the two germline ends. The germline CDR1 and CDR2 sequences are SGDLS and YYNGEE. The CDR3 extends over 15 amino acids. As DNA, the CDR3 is TGTGCCAGCAGCGAGGGAGACAGAGCTAACTATGGCTACACCTTC. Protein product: CASSEGDRANYGYTF.

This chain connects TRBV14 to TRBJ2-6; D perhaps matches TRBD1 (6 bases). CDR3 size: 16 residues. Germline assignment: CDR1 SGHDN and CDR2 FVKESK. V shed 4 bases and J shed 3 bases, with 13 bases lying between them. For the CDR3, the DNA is TGTGCCAGCAGCCCCACCTCAGGGGTTGGGGCCAACGTCCTGACTTTC. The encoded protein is CASSPTSGVGANVLTF.

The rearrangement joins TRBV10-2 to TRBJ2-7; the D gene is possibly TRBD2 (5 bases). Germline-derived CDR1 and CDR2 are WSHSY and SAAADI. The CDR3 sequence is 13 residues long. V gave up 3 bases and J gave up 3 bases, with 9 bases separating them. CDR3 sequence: CASSEAGIYEQYF. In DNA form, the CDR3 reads TGCGCCAGCAGTGAAGCCGGGATCTACGAGCAGTACTTC.

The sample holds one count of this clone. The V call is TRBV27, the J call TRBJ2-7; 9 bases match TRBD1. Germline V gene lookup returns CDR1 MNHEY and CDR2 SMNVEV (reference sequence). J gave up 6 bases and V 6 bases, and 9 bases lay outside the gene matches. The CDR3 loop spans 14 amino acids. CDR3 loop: CASRPQGAYLEQYF. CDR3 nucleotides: TGTGCCAGCAGGCCACAGGGGGCATATCTCGAGCAGTACTTC.

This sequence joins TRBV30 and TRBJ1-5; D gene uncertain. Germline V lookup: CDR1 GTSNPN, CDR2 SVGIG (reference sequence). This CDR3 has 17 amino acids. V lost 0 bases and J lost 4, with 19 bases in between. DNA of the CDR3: TGTGCCTGGAGTGTGGGCCGCTCGGGATTAGAAAATCAGCCCCAGCATTTT. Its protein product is CAWSVGRSGLENQPQHF. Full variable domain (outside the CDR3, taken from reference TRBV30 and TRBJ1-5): SQTIHQWPATLVQPVGSPLSLECTVEGTSNPNLYWYRQAAGRGLQLLFYSVGIGQISSEVPQNLSASRPQDRQFILSSKKLLLSDSGFYLCAWSVGRSGLENQPQHFGDGTRLSIL.